Listed here are 4 T cell receptor beta chains from one sample, sequenced in a study of T cells after yellow fever vaccination. MiXCR, applied by TCRdb to the 5' RACE reads, yields one record per CDR3 protein. Of approximately 550,000 distinct CDR3 sequences detected, approximately 15% appear once; the ten largest clones hold more than 13%. The starting material was PBMCs, obtained on the day of the yellow fever booster vaccination. These receptors all stem from a man aged 25-45 years who received the YFV17D yellow fever vaccine.

This clonotype was counted at least ten times. The chain uses TRBV5-1 and TRBJ2-7; the match to TRBD1 covers 10 bases. The CDR3 consists of 15 residues. CDR1 is SGHRS and CDR2 is YFSETQ in the germline V gene. V lost 3 bases to trimming and J lost 1 base; unmatched junction nucleotides: 4. The CDR3 DNA sequence: TGCGCCAGCAGCTACGACAGGGGGCATTCCTACGAGCAGTACTTC. Encoded protein: CASSYDRGHSYEQYF.

This chain uses TRBV6-6 with TRBJ2-2; no firm D call. V was pared by 8 bases and J by 4 bases, with 8 bases between. The V gene's germline CDR1 is MNHNY and CDR2 SVGAGI (reference sequence). The CDR3 length is 12 residues. CDR3 bases: TGTGCCAGCTCGGTAACCACCGGGGAGCTGTTTTTT. Protein product: CASSVTTGELFF.

This clonotype appeared many times. CDR3 coding DNA: TGTGCCAGCAGTTTATCTGGCGGATCGGACTACGAGCAGTACTTC. Translation: CASSLSGGSDYEQYF. V is TRBV27 and J is TRBJ2-7; D remains unclear. The CDR3 runs 15 residues. The V end was cut by 0 bases, the J end by 3 bases, with 12 bases between. Germline CDR1 reads MNHEY; CDR2 reads SMNVEV (reference sequence).

The genes are TRBV29-1 and TRBJ2-1, with 9 positions matching TRBD1. Germline CDR1 SQVTM, CDR2 ANQGSEA. The CDR3 consists of 13 residues. J lost 8 bases, V lost 4 bases, and 6 bases had no gene match. In nucleotides, the CDR3 is TGCAGCGTTGCCCCGGGACAGGGCGATGAGCAGTTCTTC. Translated, it gives CSVAPGQGDEQFF.